These T cell receptor beta chains were read from a single sample in a study of identical twins. TCRdb reprocessed the 5' RACE reads via MiXCR and lists one record per CDR3 protein. Among 500,000 to 550,000 distinct CDR3 sequences listed, around 22% were seen once. This same sample was also part of a study on yellow fever vaccine responses in identical twins.

The sample taken for sequencing was CD4+ T cells sorted from blood. The receptor source for this set is a young woman in good health. Each CDR3 is given with its conserved first and last residue. The D gene is left open where the match is weak. Clone size is stated in some rows and not others, as once, few, many or a class when expanded.

cdr3_aa cdr3_nt v_call clone_size d_call j_call
CASSFETGAETQYF TGTGCCAGCAGCTTTGAGACAGGGGCAGAGACCCAGTACTTC TRBV7-9 . TRBD1 TRBJ2-5
CASSLRLAGKYNEQFF TGTGCCAGCAGTTTAAGGCTAGCGGGGAAGTACAATGAGCAGTTCTTC TRBV28 few TRBD2 TRBJ2-1
CASSLGPGIVEGYTF TGTGCCAGCAGCTTGGGCCCCGGAATAGTCGAGGGCTACACCTTC TRBV7-6 few . TRBJ1-2
CASRLTGNNQPQHF TGTGCCAGCAGGTTGACAGGGAACAATCAGCCCCAGCATTTT TRBV12-3/TRBV12-4 . TRBD1 TRBJ1-5
CASSQVGAKYNEQSF TGTGCCAGCAGCCAAGTTGGGGCTAAATACAATGAGCAGTCCTTC TRBV3-1 . . TRBJ2-1
CASSLGVGMVLEQYF TGTGCCAGCAGCTTAGGTGTCGGGATGGTGTTAGAGCAGTACTTC TRBV7-9 . . TRBJ2-7
CSARARDGKIGTQYF TGCAGTGCTAGGGCTCGGGACGGAAAGATTGGGACCCAGTACTTC TRBV20-1 . . TRBJ2-5
CSARDDQRGNTGELFF TGCAGTGCTAGAGATGATCAGAGAGGGAACACCGGGGAGCTGTTTTTT TRBV20-1 . . TRBJ2-2
CASSFSVSSDSPLHF TGCGCCAGCAGCTTCTCGGTATCCTCGGATTCACCCCTCCACTTT TRBV5-1 few . TRBJ1-6
CASRLAGLIYNEQFF TGTGCCAGCAGACTAGCGGGATTAATATACAATGAGCAGTTCTTC TRBV12-3/TRBV12-4 few TRBD2 TRBJ2-1
CAGGSNQPQHF TGTGCCGGCGGGAGCAATCAGCCCCAGCATTTT TRBV6-1 few . TRBJ1-5
CSASLREFNEQFF TGCAGTGCTAGTTTGCGGGAGTTCAATGAGCAGTTCTTC TRBV20-1 few TRBD2 TRBJ2-1